These T cell receptor beta chains were read from a single sample in a study of T-cell reconstitution after alpha-beta-depleted transplantation in children. A single record per CDR3 protein comes from TCRdb applying MiXCR to the PCR reads. The table shows fewer than 1 million distinct CDR3 sequences, with around 17% occurring only once. This material consisted of PBMCs, mostly from graft donor cells, taken 360 days after TCRalphabeta/CD19-depleted stem cell transplant. The receptors come from a male patient younger than 18 who had a stem cell transplant for acute lymphoblastic leukemia, so the T cells may come from the graft donor. Each CDR3 is given with its conserved first and last residue. A D gene is named only where the DNA matches it firmly.

v_gene,d_gene,j_gene,CDR3aa
TRBV20-1,-,TRBJ1-2,CSAPSRGNYGYTF
TRBV5-1,-,TRBJ2-7,CASSLMRLPYEQYF
TRBV7-9,-,TRBJ1-6,CASSSVQGSPLHF
TRBV29-1,TRBD2,TRBJ2-4,CSVEFERGAKNIQYF
TRBV29-1,-,TRBJ2-2,CSADGLQTGELFF
TRBV12-3/TRBV12-4,-,TRBJ2-1,CASSLKGHIMNNEQFF
TRBV2,-,TRBJ2-7,CASTEGNVEQYF
TRBV5-6,-,TRBJ1-5,CASSVGRSNQPQHF
TRBV10-3,TRBD2,TRBJ2-1,CAISGAGRGNEQFF
TRBV4-2,TRBD2,TRBJ2-7,CASSQASGSHEQYF
TRBV5-1,TRBD1,TRBJ1-1,CASSLITGGASDTEAFF
TRBV6-5,-,TRBJ1-2,CASSYSDAAGYTF
TRBV5-1,-,TRBJ1-5,CASSNNPHQPQHF
TRBV5-1,TRBD1,TRBJ2-1,CASSIDRGLERENNEQFF
TRBV7-9,-,TRBJ1-6,CASSLEGDSPLHF
TRBV20-1,TRBD1,TRBJ1-5,CSARDRVGQPQHF
TRBV5-1,TRBD1,TRBJ2-5,CATGQGSQETQYF
TRBV27,-,TRBJ1-5,CASSLSPILGGNQPQHF
TRBV20-1,-,TRBJ1-2,CSAPPGEIYGYTF
TRBV24-1,TRBD1,TRBJ2-1,CATQWGGQGERNEQFF
TRBV19,-,TRBJ2-1,CTSSLPVLKPGNEQFF
TRBV2,TRBD1,TRBJ2-1,CASKGQGTPEQFF
TRBV10-2,TRBD2,TRBJ2-7,CAGLAGFPSYEQYF
TRBV5-1,-,TRBJ1-3,CASSTEGSGNTIYF
TRBV20-1,TRBD2,TRBJ2-1,CSAGTSGRAWEQFF
TRBV2,-,TRBJ2-2,CASSVQGNTGELFF
TRBV28,-,TRBJ1-2,CASSRGGTTVYGYTF
TRBV12-5,-,TRBJ2-1,CASGLTRGSYNEQFF
TRBV5-1,TRBD2,TRBJ2-4,CASSETLAGAKNIQYF
TRBV29-1,-,TRBJ2-2,CSVEDYSTGELFF
TRBV29-1,-,TRBJ2-2,CSVMNPGELFF
TRBV12-3/TRBV12-4,-,TRBJ2-1,CASSPFSSALWNNEQFF
TRBV10-3,TRBD1,TRBJ2-2,CAISAHGDRAPGELFF
TRBV4-2,-,TRBJ2-2,CASSQDVGGTGELFF
TRBV5-1,-,TRBJ2-5,CASHRNVQETQYF
TRBV6-5,TRBD1,TRBJ2-2,CASRRRQGYTGELFF
TRBV23-1,TRBD2,TRBJ2-2,CASSQVAGPWLTGELFF
TRBV7-9,-,TRBJ2-1,CASSLAEGRRDWFF
TRBV5-1,-,TRBJ2-5,CATLVAHRNQETQYF
TRBV2,TRBD2,TRBJ2-1,CASSEWRAGGKFF
TRBV18,-,TRBJ1-3,CASSPPRQSGNTIYF
TRBV7-9,TRBD2,TRBJ2-1,CASSLLAGGRGHNEQFF
TRBV5-1,-,TRBJ1-2,CASSLATGRHYGYTF
TRBV29-1,TRBD2,TRBJ2-2,CSVSPGLAGDTGELFF
TRBV7-9,-,TRBJ2-7,CASSLWEYEQYF
TRBV4-1,TRBD1,TRBJ2-5,CASSQRQGGIEGTQYF
TRBV11-3,-,TRBJ1-1,CASSSQGGLNTEAFF
TRBV5-6,-,TRBJ2-4,CASSGARNIQYF
TRBV27,-,TRBJ1-2,CASRGYRSPLNYGYTF
TRBV5-4,-,TRBJ2-5,CASSLGRQKGETQYF
TRBV29-1,TRBD1,TRBJ2-6,CSVGQGSSGANVLTF
TRBV7-8,TRBD2,TRBJ2-3,CASSALTSGRLPDTQYF
TRBV11-3,TRBD2,TRBJ2-3,CASSPGLARADTQYF
TRBV20-1,TRBD2,TRBJ2-7,CSARDLSGSGEQYF